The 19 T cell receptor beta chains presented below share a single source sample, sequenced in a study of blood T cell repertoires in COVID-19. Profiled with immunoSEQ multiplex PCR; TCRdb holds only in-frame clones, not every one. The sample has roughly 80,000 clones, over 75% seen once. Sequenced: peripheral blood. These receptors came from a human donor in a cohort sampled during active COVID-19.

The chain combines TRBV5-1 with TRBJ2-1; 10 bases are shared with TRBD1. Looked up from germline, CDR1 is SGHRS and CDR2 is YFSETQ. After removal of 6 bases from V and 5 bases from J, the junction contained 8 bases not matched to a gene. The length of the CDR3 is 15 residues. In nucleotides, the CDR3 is TGCGCCAGCAATCGAAGGACAGGGGGAAACAATGAGCAGTTCTTC. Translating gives CASNRRTGGNNEQFF.

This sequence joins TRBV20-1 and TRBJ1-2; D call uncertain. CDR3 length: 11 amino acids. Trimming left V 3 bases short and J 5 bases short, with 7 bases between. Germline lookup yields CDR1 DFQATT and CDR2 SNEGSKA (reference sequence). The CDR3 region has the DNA TGCAGTGCTAGGAGGGAATATGGCTACACCTTC. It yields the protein CSARREYGYTF.

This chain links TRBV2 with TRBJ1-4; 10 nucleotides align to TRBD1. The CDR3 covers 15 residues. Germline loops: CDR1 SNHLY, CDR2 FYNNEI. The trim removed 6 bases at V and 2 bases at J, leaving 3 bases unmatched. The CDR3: CASRDRGRTNEKLFF. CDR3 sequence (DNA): TGTGCCAGCAGAGACAGGGGGCGGACTAATGAAAAACTGTTTTTT.

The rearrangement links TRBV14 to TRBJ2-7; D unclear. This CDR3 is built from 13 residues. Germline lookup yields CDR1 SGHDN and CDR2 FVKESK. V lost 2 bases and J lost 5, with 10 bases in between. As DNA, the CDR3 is TGTGCCAGCAGCCAAATAACGGTTCACGAGCAGTACTTC. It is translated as CASSQITVHEQYF.

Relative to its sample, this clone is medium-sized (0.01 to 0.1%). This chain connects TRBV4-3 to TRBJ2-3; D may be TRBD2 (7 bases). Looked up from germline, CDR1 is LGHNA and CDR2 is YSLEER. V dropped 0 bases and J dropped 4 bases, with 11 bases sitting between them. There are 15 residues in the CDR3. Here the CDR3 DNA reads TGCGCCAGCAGCCAAGATCGCGGGGGCGCAGATACGCAGTATTTT. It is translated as CASSQDRGGADTQYF.

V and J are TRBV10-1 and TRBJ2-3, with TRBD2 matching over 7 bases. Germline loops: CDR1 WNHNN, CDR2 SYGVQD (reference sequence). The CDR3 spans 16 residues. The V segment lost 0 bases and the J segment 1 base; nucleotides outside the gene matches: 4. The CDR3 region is CASSESKRGGTDTQYF. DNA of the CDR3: TGCGCCAGCAGTGAGTCAAAGCGGGGCGGCACAGATACGCAGTATTTT.

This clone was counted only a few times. CDR3 amino acids: CASSLRGNTEAFF. Written as DNA, the CDR3 is TGTGCCAGCAGCCTACGGGGGAACACTGAAGCTTTCTTT. The chain combines TRBV7-3 with TRBJ1-1; D remains unclear. The CDR3 loop spans 13 amino acids. V lost 5 bases to trimming and J lost 1 base, with 8 bases between them. Germline V gene sequence: CDR1 SGHTA, CDR2 FQGTGA.

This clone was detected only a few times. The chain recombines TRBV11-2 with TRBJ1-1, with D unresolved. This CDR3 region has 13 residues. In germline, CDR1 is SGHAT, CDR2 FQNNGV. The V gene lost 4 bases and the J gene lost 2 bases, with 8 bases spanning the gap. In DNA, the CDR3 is TGTGCCAGCAGCTCGGACTTTAACACTGAAGCTTTCTTT. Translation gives CASSSDFNTEAFF.

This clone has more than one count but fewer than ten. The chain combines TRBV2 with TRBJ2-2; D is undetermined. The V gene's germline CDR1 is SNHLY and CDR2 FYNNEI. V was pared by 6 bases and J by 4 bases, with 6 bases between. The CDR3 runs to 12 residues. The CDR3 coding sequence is TGTGCCAGCAGCCCCGTCACCGGGGAGCTGTTTTTT. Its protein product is CASSPVTGELFF. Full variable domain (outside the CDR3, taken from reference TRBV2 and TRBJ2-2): EPEVTQTPSHQVTQMGQEVILRCVPISNHLYFYWYRQILGQKVEFLVSFYNNEISEKSEIFDDQFSVERPDGSNFTLKIRSTKLEDSAMYFCASSPVTGELFFGEGSRLTVL.

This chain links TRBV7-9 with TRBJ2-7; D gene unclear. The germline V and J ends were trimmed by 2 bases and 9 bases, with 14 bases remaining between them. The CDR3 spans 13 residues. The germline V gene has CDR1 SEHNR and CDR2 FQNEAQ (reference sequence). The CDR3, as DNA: TGTGCCAGCAGCTTAACTCCCGCTACCGGGCAGTACTTC. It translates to CASSLTPATGQYF.

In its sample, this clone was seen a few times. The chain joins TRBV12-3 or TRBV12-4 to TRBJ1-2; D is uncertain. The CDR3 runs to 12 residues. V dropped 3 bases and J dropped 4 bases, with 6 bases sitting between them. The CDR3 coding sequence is TGTGCCAGCAGTTTCACAGTCTATGGCTACACCTTC. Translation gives CASSFTVYGYTF.

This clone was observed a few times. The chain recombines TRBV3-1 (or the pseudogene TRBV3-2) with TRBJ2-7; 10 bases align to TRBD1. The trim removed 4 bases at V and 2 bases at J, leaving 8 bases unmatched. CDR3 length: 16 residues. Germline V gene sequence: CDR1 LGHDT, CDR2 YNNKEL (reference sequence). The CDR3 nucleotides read TGTGCCAGCAGCCGTACCGGGACAGGGGACGCCTACGAGCAGTACTTC. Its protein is CASSRTGTGDAYEQYF.

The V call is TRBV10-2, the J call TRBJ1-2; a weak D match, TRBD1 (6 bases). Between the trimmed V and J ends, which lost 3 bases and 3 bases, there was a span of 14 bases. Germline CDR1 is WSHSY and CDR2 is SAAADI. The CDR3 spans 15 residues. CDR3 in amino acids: CASSDLLQGHYGYTF. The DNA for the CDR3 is TGCGCCAGCAGTGACCTCTTACAGGGCCACTATGGCTACACCTTC.

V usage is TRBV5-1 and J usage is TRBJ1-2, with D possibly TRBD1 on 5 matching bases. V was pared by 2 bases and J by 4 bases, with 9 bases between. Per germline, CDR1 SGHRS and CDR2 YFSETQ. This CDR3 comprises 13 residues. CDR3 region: CASSFRDSYGYTF. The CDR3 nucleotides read TGCGCCAGCAGCTTCCGGGACTCCTATGGCTACACCTTC.

The CDR3 DNA sequence: TGTGCCAGCAGTGAACAGACAGGGTACGAGCAGTACTTC. This gives the protein CASSEQTGYEQYF. The chain carries TRBV6-1 and TRBJ2-7; 7 bases map to TRBD1. After removal of 2 bases from V and 4 bases from J, the junction contained 2 bases not matched to a gene. The CDR3 sequence is 13 residues long. Germline CDR1 reads MNHNS; CDR2 reads SASEGT.

In nucleotides, the CDR3 is TGCGCCAGCAGTGAGCAGGCCGGCACCTCCACAGATACGCAGTATTTT. Translated, it gives CASSEQAGTSTDTQYF. The rearrangement uses TRBV10-1 and TRBJ2-3; D not resolved. Between the trimmed V and J ends, which lost 2 bases and 2 bases, there was a span of 14 bases. The CDR3 is 16 amino acids. The germline CDR1 and CDR2 sequences are WNHNN and SYGVQD (reference sequence).

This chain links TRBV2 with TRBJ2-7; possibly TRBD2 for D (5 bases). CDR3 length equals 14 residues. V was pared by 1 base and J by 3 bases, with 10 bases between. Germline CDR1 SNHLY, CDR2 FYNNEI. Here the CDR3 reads CASSEGGFGYEQYF. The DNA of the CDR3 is TGTGCCAGCAGTGAAGGAGGGTTTGGCTACGAGCAGTACTTC.

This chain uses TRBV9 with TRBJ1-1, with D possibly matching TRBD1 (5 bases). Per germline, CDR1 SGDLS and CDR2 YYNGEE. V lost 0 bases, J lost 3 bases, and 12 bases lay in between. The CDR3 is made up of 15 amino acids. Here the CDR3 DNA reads TGTGCCAGCAGCGTAGGGCAGGGCTTGGACACTGAAGCTTTCTTT. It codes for CASSVGQGLDTEAFF.

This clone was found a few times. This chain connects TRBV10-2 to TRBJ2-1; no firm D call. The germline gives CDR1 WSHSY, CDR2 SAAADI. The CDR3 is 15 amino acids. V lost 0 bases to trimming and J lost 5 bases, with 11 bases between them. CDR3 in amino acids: CASSESSLAHNEQFF. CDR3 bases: TGCGCCAGCAGTGAGTCCTCGTTAGCTCACAATGAGCAGTTCTTC.